One sample yielded the 16 T cell receptor beta chains listed below, sequenced in a study of molecular identifiers for immune sequencing clone quantification. TCRdb itself ran the PCR reads through MiXCR, one entry per CDR3 protein. Of about 640,000 distinct CDR3 sequences listed, roughly 21% are singletons. Sequenced sample: naive CD8+ T cells from blood, with Jurkat cell RNA spiked in. The subset was: FACS-sorted CD8+CD4-CCR7+CD45RA+ naive T cells. These receptors were collected from a human donor in good health. Some libraries in this study had Jurkat cell RNA spiked in.

This clonotype has a handful of counts. V usage is TRBV19 and J usage is TRBJ2-2, with TRBD2 matching over 11 bases. The CDR3 extends over 16 amino acids. The trim removed 3 bases at V and 5 bases at J, leaving 5 bases unmatched. Germline assignment: CDR1 LNHDA and CDR2 SQIVND (reference sequence). In DNA form, the CDR3 reads TGTGCCAGTAGTATCCGGACTAGCGGGCCAACCGGGGAGCTGTTTTTT. Its protein product is CASSIRTSGPTGELFF.

At least ten counts were recorded for this clonotype. V gene TRBV6-6 combines with J gene TRBJ2-2, with a weak D call TRBD1 (5 bases). The CDR3 is made up of 18 amino acids. Germline CDR1 is MNHNY and CDR2 is SVGAGI (reference sequence). The ends were cut back, 0 bases at V and 0 bases at J, with 14 bases in the middle. In nucleotides, the CDR3 is TGTGCCAGCAGTTACTCGCTGACAGTAGGGGCGAACACCGGGGAGCTGTTTTTT. Protein product: CASSYSLTVGANTGELFF.

Ten or more counts support this clonotype. The genes are TRBV13 and TRBJ2-3; TRBD2 matches at 11 bases. Germline-derived CDR1 and CDR2 are PRHDT and FYEKMQ (reference sequence). Unmatched junction bases numbered 11, after V lost 5 bases and J lost 1 base. This CDR3 is 18 amino acids long. The CDR3 sequence: CASSAKPGLAGRTDTQYF. In DNA, the CDR3 is TGTGCCAGCAGCGCAAAACCCGGACTAGCGGGCCGCACAGATACGCAGTATTTT.

This clonotype turned up a few times. The CDR3 region is CASSAPIPNQPQHF. In DNA, the CDR3 is TGTGCCAGTAGTGCCCCGATCCCTAATCAGCCCCAGCATTTT. The chain recombines TRBV19 with TRBJ1-5, with no clear D. The germline gives CDR1 LNHDA, CDR2 SQIVND (reference sequence). The length of the CDR3 is 14 residues. V was shortened by 5 bases and J by 4 bases, with 12 bases between the two germline ends.

This clonotype was recorded at least ten times. This chain joins TRBV19 and TRBJ2-1; perhaps TRBD2 as D (6 bases). V was cut by 2 bases and J by 4 bases, with 12 bases left in between. Germline V gives CDR1 LNHDA, CDR2 SQIVND (reference sequence). The CDR3 is 15 residues long. CDR3 loop: CASSISLAGYNEQFF. CDR3 bases: TGTGCCAGTAGTATATCACTTGCGGGGTACAATGAGCAGTTCTTC.

This clonotype was counted many times. The V call is TRBV20-1, the J call TRBJ2-3; 10 nucleotides line up with TRBD1. The CDR3 consists of 16 residues. The trim removed 3 bases at V and 4 bases at J, leaving 10 bases unmatched. Per the germline V gene, CDR1 is DFQATT and CDR2 is SNEGSKA (reference sequence). This CDR3 reads CSASGSGTGAADTQYF. CDR3 DNA sequence: TGCAGTGCTAGTGGGTCTGGGACAGGGGCAGCAGATACGCAGTATTTT.

There are many counts of this clonotype. The chain links TRBV4-1 to TRBJ2-2, with D possibly being TRBD2 (7 bases). Germline V gene sequence: CDR1 MGHRA, CDR2 YSYEKL. The length of the CDR3 is 18 residues. V shed 1 base and J shed 5 bases, with 20 bases lying between them. This CDR3 is CASSQATRKGGATGELFF. In nucleotides, the CDR3 is TGCGCCAGCAGCCAAGCCACTAGGAAGGGGGGGGCGACCGGGGAGCTGTTTTTT.

In this sample, this clonotype turned up many times. The chain links TRBV4-1 to TRBJ1-1, with 8 bases identical to TRBD1. With V trimmed by 2 bases and J by 4 bases, 6 bases remained unmatched. The CDR3 length is 15 residues. Germline V gives CDR1 MGHRA, CDR2 YSYEKL. CDR3 loop: CASSQMTGVATEAFF. The CDR3 DNA reads TGCGCCAGCAGCCAAATGACAGGGGTTGCCACTGAAGCTTTCTTT.

This clonotype was found many times. The chain links TRBV12-2 to TRBJ1-5; the table's D gene call, TRBD1, was not cross checked with the DNA. TRBV12-2 is annotated as a pseudogene. The CDR3 contains 18 residues. CDR3 region: CASRLAVVGHRVEQPQHF. The DNA of the CDR3 is TGTGCAAGTCGCTTAGCGGTGGTTGGGCACAGGGTTGAACAGCCCCAGCATTTT.

This rearrangement joins TRBV6-1 to TRBJ1-5; a possible D gene is TRBD1 (6 bases). Trimming shortened V by 3 bases and J by 7 bases, and 16 bases separated the two germline ends. The CDR3 runs to 15 residues. Germline lookup yields CDR1 MNHNS and CDR2 SASEGT. CDR3 in DNA: TGTGCCAGCAGTGAGAGGGGGAATAGCGACCAGCCCCAGCATTTT. Its translation: CASSERGNSDQPQHF.

Comments on this clonotype: Given a much more abundant clone one base away, this may be a read error. The V gene is TRBV13, the J gene TRBJ2-7; D is unresolved. Trimming pared 4 bases from V and 6 bases from J, leaving 13 bases between. CDR1 and CDR2 (germline): PRHDT, FYEKMQ (reference sequence). The CDR3 has 13 residues. As DNA, the CDR3 is TGTGCCAGCAGCTCTGGGCAGAAGGGCGAGCAGTACTTC. The encoded protein is CASSSGQKGEQYF. The whole variable domain, filled in from reference TRBV13 and TRBJ2-7, reads AAGVIQSPRHLIKEKRETATLKCYPIPRHDTVYWYQQGPGQDPQFLISFYEKMQSDKGSIPDRFSAQQFSDYHSELNMSSLELGDSALYFCASSSGQKGEQYFGPGTRLTVT.

This clonotype was seen many times. This chain joins TRBV5-6 and TRBJ1-4; TRBD1 matches at 7 bases. This CDR3 is built from 16 residues. The V segment lost 0 bases and the J segment 0 bases; nucleotides outside the gene matches: 2. Germline V gives CDR1 SGHDT, CDR2 YYEEEE. The CDR3 sequence: CASSLGQGATNEKLFF. The CDR3 DNA follows: TGTGCCAGCAGCTTGGGACAGGGCGCAACTAATGAAAAACTGTTTTTT.

The table lists this clonotype with many counts. The chain employs TRBV4-1 and TRBJ2-3, with a possible D match to TRBD2 (5 bases). The V end lost 0 bases, the J end lost 3 bases, and 13 bases lay between the germline ends. The CDR3 has 16 residues. CDR1 and CDR2 from the germline V gene are MGHRA and YSYEKL. CDR3 bases: TGCGCCAGCAGCCAAGATCCCGGGGTACGAACAGATACGCAGTATTTT. This codes for CASSQDPGVRTDTQYF.

This clonotype showed up just a few times. CDR3: CASSWEGVHLHF. As DNA, the CDR3 is TGTGCCAGCAGTTGGGAGGGAGTTCACCTCCACTTT. This chain uses TRBV12-3 or TRBV12-4 with TRBJ1-6; unclear D gene. The CDR3 extends over 12 amino acids. V was clipped by 4 bases and J by 15 bases, with 13 bases between them.

Ten or more counts support this clonotype. The rearrangement joins TRBV5-1 to TRBJ2-7; D is unresolved. The CDR3 extends over 12 amino acids. Per germline, CDR1 SGHRS and CDR2 YFSETQ. The germline V and J ends were trimmed by 5 bases and 5 bases, with 11 bases remaining between them. The CDR3 bases are TGCGCCAGCAGTCCTACCGACGACGAGCAGTACTTC. It encodes CASSPTDDEQYF.

There are many counts of this clonotype. V and J are TRBV2 and TRBJ2-1, with D perhaps TRBD1 or TRBD2 (5 bases each). The V end lost 2 bases, the J end lost 2 bases, and 13 bases lay between the germline ends. This CDR3 is built from 16 residues. Germline lookup yields CDR1 SNHLY and CDR2 FYNNEI. This chain's CDR3 is CASSEFFGTAYNEQFF. The CDR3 DNA reads as TGTGCCAGCAGTGAATTTTTCGGGACGGCCTACAATGAGCAGTTCTTC.